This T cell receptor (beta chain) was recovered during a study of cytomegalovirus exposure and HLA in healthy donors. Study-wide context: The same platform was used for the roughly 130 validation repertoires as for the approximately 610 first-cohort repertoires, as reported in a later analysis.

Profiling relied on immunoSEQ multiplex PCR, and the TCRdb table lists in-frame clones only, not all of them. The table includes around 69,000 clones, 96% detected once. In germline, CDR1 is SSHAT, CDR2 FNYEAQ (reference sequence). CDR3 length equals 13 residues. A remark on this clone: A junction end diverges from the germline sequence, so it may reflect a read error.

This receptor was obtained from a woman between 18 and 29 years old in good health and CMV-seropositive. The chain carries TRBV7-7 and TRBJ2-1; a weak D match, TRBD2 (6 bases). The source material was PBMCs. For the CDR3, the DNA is TGTGCTAGCAGCTTCGAGATCGGGGGTGAGCAGTTCTTC. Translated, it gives CASSFEIGGEQFF.